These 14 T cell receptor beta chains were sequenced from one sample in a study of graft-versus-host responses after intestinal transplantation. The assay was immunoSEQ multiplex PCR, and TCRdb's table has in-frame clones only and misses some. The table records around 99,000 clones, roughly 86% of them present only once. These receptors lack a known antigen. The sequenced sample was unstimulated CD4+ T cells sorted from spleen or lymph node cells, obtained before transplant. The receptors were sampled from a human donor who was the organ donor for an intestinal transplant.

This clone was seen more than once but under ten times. This CDR3 reads CASSPRTGNTIYF. CDR3 DNA sequence: TGCGCCAGCAGCCCTAGAACTGGAAACACCATATATTTT. The rearrangement links TRBV10-2 to TRBJ1-3; D is undetermined. CDR3 length: 13 amino acids. Trimming took 6 bases from V and 2 from J, leaving 8 bases between them. Germline assignment: CDR1 WSHSY and CDR2 SAAADI.

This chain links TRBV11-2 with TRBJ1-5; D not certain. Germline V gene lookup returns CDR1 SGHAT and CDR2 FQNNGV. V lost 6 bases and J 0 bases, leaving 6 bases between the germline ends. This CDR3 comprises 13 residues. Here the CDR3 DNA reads TGTGCCAGCAGTCAAATTAGCAATCAGCCCCAGCATTTT. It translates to CASSQISNQPQHF.

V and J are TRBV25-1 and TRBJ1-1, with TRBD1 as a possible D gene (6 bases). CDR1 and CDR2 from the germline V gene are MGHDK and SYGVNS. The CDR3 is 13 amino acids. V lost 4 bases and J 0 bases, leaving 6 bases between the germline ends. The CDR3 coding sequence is TGTGCCAGCAGTGCAGGGGTGAACACTGAAGCTTTCTTT. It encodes CASSAGVNTEAFF.

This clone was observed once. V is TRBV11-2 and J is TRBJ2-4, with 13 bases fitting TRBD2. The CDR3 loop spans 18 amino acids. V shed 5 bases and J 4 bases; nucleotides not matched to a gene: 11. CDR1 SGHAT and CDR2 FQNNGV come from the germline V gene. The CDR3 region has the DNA TGTGCCAGCAGCCTCTATTCCGGGACTAGCGGGGTAAAAAACATTCAGTACTTC. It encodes CASSLYSGTSGVKNIQYF.

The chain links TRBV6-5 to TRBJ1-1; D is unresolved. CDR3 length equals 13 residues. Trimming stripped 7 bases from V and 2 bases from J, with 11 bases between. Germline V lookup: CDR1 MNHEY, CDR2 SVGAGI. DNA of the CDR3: TGTGCCAGCAATAGGCGGCCCAACACTGAAGCTTTCTTT. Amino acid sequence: CASNRRPNTEAFF.

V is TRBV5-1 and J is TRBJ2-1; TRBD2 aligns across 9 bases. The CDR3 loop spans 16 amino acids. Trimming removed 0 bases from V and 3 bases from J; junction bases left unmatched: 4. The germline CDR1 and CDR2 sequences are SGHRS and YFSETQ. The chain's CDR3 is CASSLAASGNYNEQFF. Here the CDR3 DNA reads TGCGCCAGCAGCTTGGCGGCTAGCGGGAACTACAATGAGCAGTTCTTC.

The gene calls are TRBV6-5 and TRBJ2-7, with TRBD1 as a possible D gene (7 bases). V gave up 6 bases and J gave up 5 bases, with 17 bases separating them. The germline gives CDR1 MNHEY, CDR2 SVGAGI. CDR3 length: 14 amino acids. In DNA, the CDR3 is TGTGCCAGCAGAGGGGGGACAGTGGGCCACGAGCAGTACTTC. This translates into CASRGGTVGHEQYF.

CDR3 sequence reads: CASTLTHTGELFF. Here the CDR3 DNA reads TGTGCCAGCACCCTCACCCACACCGGGGAGCTGTTTTTT. This chain uses TRBV9 with TRBJ2-2; D not resolved. CDR3 size: 13 residues. From germline, CDR1 is SGDLS and CDR2 YYNGEE. V lost 6 bases to trimming and J lost 3 bases, with 9 bases between them.

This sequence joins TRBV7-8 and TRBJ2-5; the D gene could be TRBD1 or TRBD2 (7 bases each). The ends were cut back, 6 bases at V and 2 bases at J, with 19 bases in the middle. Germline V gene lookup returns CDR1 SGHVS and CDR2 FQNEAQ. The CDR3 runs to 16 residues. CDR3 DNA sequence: TGTGCCAGCAGACACATCAGGGGGGGCTTACAAGAGACCCAGTACTTC. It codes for CASRHIRGGLQETQYF.

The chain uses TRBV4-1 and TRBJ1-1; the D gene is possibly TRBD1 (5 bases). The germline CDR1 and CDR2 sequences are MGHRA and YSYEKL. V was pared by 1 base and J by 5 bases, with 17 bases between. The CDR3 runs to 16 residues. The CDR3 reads CASSQVGKGTRTEAFF. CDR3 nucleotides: TGCGCCAGCAGCCAAGTGGGGAAAGGGACCAGGACTGAAGCTTTCTTT.

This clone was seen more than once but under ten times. The CDR3 reads CSARNYEQYF. CDR3 DNA: TGCAGTGCTCGAAACTACGAGCAGTACTTC. The chain joins TRBV20-1 to TRBJ2-7; D remains unclear. The CDR3 contains 10 residues. The V gene lost 5 bases and the J gene lost 3 bases, with 5 bases spanning the gap. Germline V gene lookup returns CDR1 DFQATT and CDR2 SNEGSKA (reference sequence).

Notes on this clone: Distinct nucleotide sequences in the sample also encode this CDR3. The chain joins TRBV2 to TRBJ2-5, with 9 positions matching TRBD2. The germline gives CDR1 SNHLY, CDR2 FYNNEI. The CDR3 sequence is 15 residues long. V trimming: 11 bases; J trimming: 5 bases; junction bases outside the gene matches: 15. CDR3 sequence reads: CAWGDSGRSGETQYF. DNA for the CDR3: TGTGCCTGGGGAGATAGCGGGAGAAGTGGGGAGACCCAGTACTTC.

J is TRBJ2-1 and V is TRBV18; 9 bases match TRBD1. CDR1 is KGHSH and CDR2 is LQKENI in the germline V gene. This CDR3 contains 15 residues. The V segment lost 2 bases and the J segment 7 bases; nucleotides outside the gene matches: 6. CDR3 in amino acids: CASSPLGQGGNEQFF. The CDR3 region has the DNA TGTGCCAGCTCACCATTGGGACAGGGCGGTAATGAGCAGTTCTTC.

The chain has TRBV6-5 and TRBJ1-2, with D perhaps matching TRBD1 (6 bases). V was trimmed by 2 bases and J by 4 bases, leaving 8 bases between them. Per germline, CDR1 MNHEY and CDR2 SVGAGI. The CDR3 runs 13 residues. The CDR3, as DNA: TGTGCCAGCAGTTACGGACAGAGCTATGGCTACACCTTC. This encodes CASSYGQSYGYTF.